Below, 22 T cell receptor beta chains from the same sample are listed, as sequenced in a study of breast tumors, draining lymph nodes, adjacent tissues. A single record per CDR3 protein comes from TCRdb applying MiXCR to the multiplex PCR reads. The table shows approximately 210,000 distinct CDR3 sequences, with roughly 30% occurring only once. Axillary draining lymph nodes of breast cancer patients supplied the node samples. Sequencing was performed on axillary lymph node tissue. All receptors derive from a female donor with breast cancer. Some clones in this sample may be carry-over from other donors' samples.

This clonotype has at least ten counts. The rearrangement uses TRBV24-1 and TRBJ2-3; 8 bases agree with TRBD2. The CDR3 consists of 15 residues. V shed 4 bases, J shed 3 bases, and the junction held 5 bases outside the gene matches. The V gene's germline CDR1 is KGHDR and CDR2 SFDVKD. This CDR3 reads CATSDRGLVTDTQYF. CDR3 nucleotides: TGTGCCACCAGTGACAGGGGACTAGTAACAGATACGCAGTATTTT.

This clonotype has a single count. The chain links TRBV25-1 to TRBJ2-3; 14 bases map to TRBD2. CDR1 is MGHDK, CDR2 SYGVNS, per germline. The V and J ends lost 5 bases and 4 bases, in that order; junction bases with no gene match: 5. The CDR3 is 16 amino acids. The CDR3 region is CASSMTSGRASDTQYF. CDR3 in DNA: TGTGCCAGCAGTATGACTAGCGGGAGGGCCTCAGATACGCAGTATTTT. Full variable domain (missing parts from reference TRBV25-1 and TRBJ2-3): EADIYQTPRYLVIGTGKKITLECSQTMGHDKMYWYQQDPGMELHLIHYSYGVNSTEKGDLSSESTVSRIRTEHFPLTLESARPSHTSQYLCASSMTSGRASDTQYFGPGTRLTVL.

This clonotype has ten or more counts. This chain links TRBV10-2 with TRBJ2-7; TRBD2 is a possible D gene (6 bases). The CDR3 has 13 residues. V shed 3 bases and J shed 6 bases, with 12 bases lying between them. Germline CDR1 WSHSY, CDR2 SAAADI. CDR3 amino acids: CASSEVGTGEQYF. DNA for the CDR3: TGCGCCAGCAGTGAAGTCGGGACTGGCGAGCAGTACTTC.

The table lists this clonotype with many counts. The chain couples TRBV7-8 to TRBJ1-6; 7 nucleotides match TRBD1. V shed 3 bases, J shed 5 bases, and the junction held 1 base outside the gene matches. The CDR3 is 14 residues long. Germline V gives CDR1 SGHVS, CDR2 FQNEAQ. CDR3 in DNA: TGTGCCAGCAGCTTGGGGACAGATAATTCACCCCTCCACTTT. Protein product: CASSLGTDNSPLHF. Full variable domain (missing parts from reference TRBV7-8 and TRBJ1-6): GAGVSQSPRYKVAKRGQDVALRCDPISGHVSLFWYQQALGQGPEFLTYFQNEAQLDKSGLPSDRFFAERPEGSVSTLKIQRTQQEDSAVYLCASSLGTDNSPLHFGNGTRLTVT.

With respect to this clonotype: This may be a read error, as it is one base from a much larger clone. This chain uses TRBV11-2 with TRBJ2-5, with TRBD1 matching over 9 bases. CDR1 SGHAT and CDR2 FQNNGV come from the germline V gene. With V trimmed by 4 bases and J by 4 bases, 7 bases remained unmatched. The CDR3 extends over 15 amino acids. The CDR3 loop reads CASSSGQGTRETQYF. CDR3 nucleotides: TGTGCCAGCAGCTCTGGACAGGGGACCAGAGAGACCCAGTACTTC.

V usage is TRBV24-1 and J usage is TRBJ2-2; TRBD1 is a possible D gene (5 bases). Trimming shortened V by 3 bases and J by 1 base, and 5 bases separated the two germline ends. In germline, CDR1 is KGHDR, CDR2 SFDVKD. CDR3 length: 14 residues. The DNA for the CDR3 is TGTGCCACCAGTGATACAGGGAACACCGGGGAGCTGTTTTTT. This gives the protein CATSDTGNTGELFF.

This clonotype was observed many times. This chain connects TRBV20-1 to TRBJ2-3, with D possibly called TRBD1 or TRBD2 (6 bases each). The CDR3 totals 13 residues. CDR1 is DFQATT and CDR2 is SNEGSKA in the germline V gene (reference sequence). Trimming cost V 2 bases and J 2 bases, with 8 bases left between them. CDR3 coding DNA: TGCAGTGCTAGATGGGGGGCCACAGATACGCAGTATTTT. Residues: CSARWGATDTQYF.

This clonotype was counted many times. The rearrangement joins TRBV20-1 to TRBJ1-2, with 8 bases aligning to TRBD1. Germline V gene lookup returns CDR1 DFQATT and CDR2 SNEGSKA (reference sequence). V lost 4 bases to trimming and J lost 7 bases; unmatched junction nucleotides: 5. CDR3 size: 12 residues. This chain's CDR3 is CSATGGTGGYTF. In DNA form, the CDR3 reads TGCAGTGCTACAGGGGGCACTGGTGGCTACACCTTC.

The chain joins TRBV2 to TRBJ2-7; D gene unclear. Germline V gives CDR1 SNHLY, CDR2 FYNNEI. The CDR3 has 18 amino acids. The ends were cut back, 5 bases at V and 2 bases at J, with 25 bases in the middle. CDR3 DNA sequence: TGTGCCAGCAGTACCCCCTCCCCCCCCCCGCCCTCTACCTACGAGCAGTACTTC. Encoded protein: CASSTPSPPPPSTYEQYF.

Turning to this clonotype: Compared with germline, one end of the junction differs, possibly owing to a read error. The chain couples TRBV7-8 to TRBJ2-1; TRBD1 aligns across 8 bases. CDR1 is SGHVS and CDR2 is FQNEAQ in the germline V gene. This CDR3 has 13 amino acids. The CDR3 here is CASSTGQDKEQFF. CDR3 DNA: TGTGCCAGCAGCACGGGACAGGACAAAGAGCAGTTCTTC. The complete variable domain, with remaining parts taken from reference TRBV7-8 and TRBJ2-1, reads GAGVSQSPRYKVAKRGQDVALRCDPISGHVSLFWYQQALGQGPEFLTYFQNEAQLDKSGLPSDRFFAERPEGSVSTLKIQRTQQEDSAVYLCASSTGQDKEQFFGPGTRLTVL.

This clonotype was recorded many times. The chain uses TRBV6-1 and TRBJ1-2; TRBD1 agrees at 7 bases. Trimming took 6 bases from V and 2 from J; bases not matched to a gene: 6. Germline V gene lookup returns CDR1 MNHNS and CDR2 SASEGT. This CDR3 contains 14 residues. This CDR3 reads CASSLGQSNYGYTF. CDR3 sequence (DNA): TGTGCCAGCAGCTTGGGACAGTCCAACTATGGCTACACCTTC.

This clonotype was detected ten times or more. An end of the junction differs from the germline gene, which may be a read error. The chain carries TRBV7-8 and TRBJ1-2; 8 bases fit TRBD1. CDR1 is SGHVS, CDR2 FQNEAQ, per germline. The CDR3 runs 15 residues. CDR3 loop: CASSSPDRANYGYPF. The CDR3, as DNA: TGTGCCAGCAGCTCCCCGGACAGGGCTAACTATGGCTACCCCTTC.

The V and J genes are TRBV20-1 and TRBJ1-2; D unresolved. CDR1 and CDR2 (germline): DFQATT, SNEGSKA (reference sequence). Trimming cost V 1 base and J 3 bases, with 12 bases left between them. The CDR3 sequence is 14 residues long. The CDR3 sequence is CSARGMGGDYGYTF. The CDR3 DNA follows: TGCAGTGCTAGAGGAATGGGCGGGGACTATGGCTACACCTTC.

This clonotype was seen ten or more times. The V gene is TRBV10-2, the J gene TRBJ2-7; 14 nucleotides match TRBD2. Germline assignment: CDR1 WSHSY and CDR2 SAAADI. The V gene end was trimmed by 4 bases and the J gene end by 2 bases; junction bases not matched to a gene: 7. CDR3 length: 17 amino acids. The CDR3 DNA is TGCGCCAGCAGTGGGGCGGGACTAGCGGGAGTGACCTACGAGCAGTACTTC. The encoded protein is CASSGAGLAGVTYEQYF.

This clonotype came up many times. The genes are TRBV29-1 and TRBJ2-5; TRBD2 might be the D (5 bases). Deletions cut 4 bases from V and 2 bases from J, with 14 bases between. This CDR3 spans 14 amino acids. Germline assignment: CDR1 SQVTM and CDR2 ANQGSEA. The CDR3 protein is CSVARVSGQETQYF. CDR3 DNA sequence: TGCAGCGTTGCGAGGGTTTCGGGGCAAGAGACCCAGTACTTC.

This clonotype occurred many times. The rearrangement joins TRBV2 to TRBJ1-1; D possibly corresponds to TRBD1 (6 bases). This CDR3 has 13 residues. Germline CDR1 is SNHLY and CDR2 is FYNNEI. Trimming took 6 bases from V and 1 from J, leaving 9 bases between them. CDR3 coding DNA: TGTGCCAGCAGGAGGGGGAGGAACACTGAAGCTTTCTTT. It specifies CASRRGRNTEAFF. The variable domain in full, with the rest retrieved from reference TRBV2 and TRBJ1-1, is EPEVTQTPSHQVTQMGQEVILRCVPISNHLYFYWYRQILGQKVEFLVSFYNNEISEKSEIFDDQFSVERPDGSNFTLKIRSTKLEDSAMYFCASRRGRNTEAFFGQGTRLTVV.

CDR3 nucleotides: TGCAGTGCTAGCGTCTGGCGGGAGAGAGGGGGGCAGTTCTTC. Its translation: CSASVWRERGGQFF. This chain joins TRBV20-1 and TRBJ2-1; tentatively, D is TRBD2 (7 bases). Germline CDR1 DFQATT, CDR2 SNEGSKA (reference sequence). Trimming cost V 3 bases and J 12 bases, with 21 bases left between them. The CDR3 spans 14 residues.

This clonotype appeared many times. The CDR3 reads CATSGPGTGGGGELFF. Written as DNA, the CDR3 is TGTGCCACCAGTGGCCCAGGGACAGGGGGAGGCGGGGAGCTGTTTTTT. The J gene is TRBJ2-2, the V gene TRBV24-1; 11 nucleotides align to TRBD1. The germline gives CDR1 KGHDR, CDR2 SFDVKD. There are 16 residues in the CDR3. Trimming cost V 5 bases and J 7 bases; bases outside gene matches: 8.

This clonotype was counted many times. The chain couples TRBV14 to TRBJ2-7, with TRBD1 identical over 7 bases. CDR3 length: 12 residues. The germline V gene encodes CDR1 SGHDN and CDR2 FVKESK. The V gene end was trimmed by 4 bases and the J gene end by 5 bases; junction bases not matched to a gene: 2. The CDR3: CASSRQGNEQYF. The CDR3, as DNA: TGTGCCAGCAGCCGACAGGGTAACGAGCAGTACTTC.

This clonotype was seen at least ten times. The CDR3 loop is CAWSVTQGRREQYF. For the CDR3, the DNA is TGTGCCTGGAGTGTAACCCAGGGGAGACGGGAGCAGTACTTC. The chain employs TRBV30 and TRBJ2-7; a weak D match, TRBD1 (6 bases). Germline values: CDR1 GTSNPN, CDR2 SVGIG (reference sequence). This CDR3 is built from 14 residues. Trimming left V 0 bases short and J 7 bases short, with 16 bases between.

This clonotype was recorded many times. The genes are TRBV11-3 and TRBJ2-5, with D hard to call. Germline CDR1 and CDR2: SGHNT and YENEEA. V was cut by 1 base and J by 3 bases, with 3 bases left in between. The CDR3 runs to 12 residues. CDR3 amino acids: CASSLGKETQYF. The DNA of the CDR3 is TGTGCCAGCAGCTTAGGAAAAGAGACCCAGTACTTC.

V and J are TRBV2 and TRBJ2-3; TRBD2 aligns across 9 bases. Per germline, CDR1 SNHLY and CDR2 FYNNEI. The V segment lost 8 bases and the J segment 4 bases; nucleotides outside the gene matches: 13. There are 16 residues in the CDR3. The CDR3 DNA sequence: TGTGCCAGCGGGAGGGCACTAGCGGGTGGCGCAGATACGCAGTATTTT. It specifies CASGRALAGGADTQYF.